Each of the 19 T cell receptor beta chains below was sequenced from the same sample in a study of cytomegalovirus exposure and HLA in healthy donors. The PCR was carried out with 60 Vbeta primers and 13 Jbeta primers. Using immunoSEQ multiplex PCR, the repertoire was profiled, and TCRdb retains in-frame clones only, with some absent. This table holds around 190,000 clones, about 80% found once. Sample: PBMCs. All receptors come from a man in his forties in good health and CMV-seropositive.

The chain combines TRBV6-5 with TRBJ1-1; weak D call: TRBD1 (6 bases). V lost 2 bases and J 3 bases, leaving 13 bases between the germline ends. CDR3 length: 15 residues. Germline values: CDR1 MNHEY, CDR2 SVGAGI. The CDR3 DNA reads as TGTGCCAGCAGTTACAACGGGGGGCAGGACACTGAAGCTTTCTTT. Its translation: CASSYNGGQDTEAFF.

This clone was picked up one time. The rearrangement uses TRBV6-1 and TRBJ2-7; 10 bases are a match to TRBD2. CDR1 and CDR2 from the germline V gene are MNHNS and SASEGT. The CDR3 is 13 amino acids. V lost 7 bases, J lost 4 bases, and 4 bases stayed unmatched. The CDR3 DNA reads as TGTGCCAGCACACTAGCGGGAAGGTACGAGCAGTACTTC. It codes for CASTLAGRYEQYF.

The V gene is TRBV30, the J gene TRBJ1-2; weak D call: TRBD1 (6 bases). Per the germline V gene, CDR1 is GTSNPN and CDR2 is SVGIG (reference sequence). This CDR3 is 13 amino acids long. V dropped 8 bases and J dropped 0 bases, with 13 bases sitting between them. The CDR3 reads CAGRRDTNYGYTF. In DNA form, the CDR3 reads TGTGCCGGAAGACGGGACACTAACTATGGCTACACCTTC.

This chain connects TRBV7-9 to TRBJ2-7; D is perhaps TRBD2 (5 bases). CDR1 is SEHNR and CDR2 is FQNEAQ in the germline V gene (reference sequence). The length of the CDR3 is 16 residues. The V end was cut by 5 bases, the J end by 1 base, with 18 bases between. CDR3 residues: CASSPGTVSGSYEQYF. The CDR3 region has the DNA TGTGCCAGCAGCCCAGGCACAGTTTCGGGGTCCTACGAGCAGTACTTC. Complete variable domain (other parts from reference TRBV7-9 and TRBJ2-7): DTGVSQNPRHKITKRGQNVTFRCDPISEHNRLYWYRQTLGQGPEFLTYFQNEAQLEKSRLLSDRFSAERPKGSFSTLEIQRTEQGDSAMYLCASSPGTVSGSYEQYFGPGTRLTVT.

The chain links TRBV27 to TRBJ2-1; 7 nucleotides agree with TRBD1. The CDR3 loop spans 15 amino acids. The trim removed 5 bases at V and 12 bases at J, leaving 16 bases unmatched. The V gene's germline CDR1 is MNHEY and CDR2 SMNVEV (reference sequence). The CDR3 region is CASSPLGEGAGVQFF. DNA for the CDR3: TGTGCCAGCAGTCCACTTGGAGAGGGGGCAGGAGTGCAGTTCTTC.

The CDR3 coding sequence is TGTGCCAGCAGCTTGGTAGGGCCGGGGGTAGAGACCCAGTACTTC. Encoded protein: CASSLVGPGVETQYF. The V call is TRBV5-4, the J call TRBJ2-5; a weak D match, TRBD2 (6 bases). Trimming shortened V by 0 bases and J by 4 bases, and 13 bases separated the two germline ends. The CDR3 consists of 15 residues. Germline V gives CDR1 SGHNT, CDR2 YYREEE (reference sequence).

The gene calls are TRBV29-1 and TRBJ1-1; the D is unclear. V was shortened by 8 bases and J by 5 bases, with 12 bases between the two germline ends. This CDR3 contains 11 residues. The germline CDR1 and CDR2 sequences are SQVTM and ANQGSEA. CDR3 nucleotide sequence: TGCAGCACTAGTACCGGGACTGAAGCTTTCTTT. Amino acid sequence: CSTSTGTEAFF.

DNA of the CDR3: TGTGCCAGCAGCTTAATAGCGGACGACTCCTACGAGCAGTACTTC. Protein: CASSLIADDSYEQYF. The chain has TRBV7-2 and TRBJ2-7, with D possibly TRBD2 on 6 matching bases. The CDR3 is 15 residues long. V was pared by 2 bases and J by 0 bases, with 11 bases between. CDR1 is SGHTA and CDR2 is FQGNSA in the germline V gene.

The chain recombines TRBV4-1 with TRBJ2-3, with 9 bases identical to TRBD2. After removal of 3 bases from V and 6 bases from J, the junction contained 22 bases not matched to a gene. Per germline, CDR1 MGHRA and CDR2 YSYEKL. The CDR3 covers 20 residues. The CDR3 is CASSHKITRGGRGLGDTQYF. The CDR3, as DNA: TGCGCCAGCAGCCATAAGATAACGCGGGGGGGCCGAGGGCTCGGGGATACGCAGTATTTT.

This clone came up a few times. CDR3 sequence: CASSRVGTSDSYEQYF. The CDR3 DNA reads as TGTGCCAGCTCACGAGTTGGGACTAGCGACTCCTACGAGCAGTACTTC. The chain employs TRBV18 and TRBJ2-7; 10 positions agree with TRBD2. Germline lookup yields CDR1 KGHSH and CDR2 LQKENI. V lost 4 bases and J lost 0; bases outside the gene matches: 6. The CDR3 contains 16 residues.

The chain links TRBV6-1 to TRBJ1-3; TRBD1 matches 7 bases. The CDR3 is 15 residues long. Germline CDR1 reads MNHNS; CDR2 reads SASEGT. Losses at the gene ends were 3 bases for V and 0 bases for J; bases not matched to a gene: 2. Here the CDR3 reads CASSDRGNSGNTIYF. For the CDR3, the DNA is TGTGCCAGCAGTGACAGGGGGAACTCTGGAAACACCATATATTTT.

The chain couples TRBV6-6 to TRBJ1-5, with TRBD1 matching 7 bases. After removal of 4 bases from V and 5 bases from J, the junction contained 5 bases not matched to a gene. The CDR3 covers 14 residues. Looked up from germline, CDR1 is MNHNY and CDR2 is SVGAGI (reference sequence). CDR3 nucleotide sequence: TGTGCCAGCAGTTGGGTAGGGGGCGATCAGCCCCAGCATTTT. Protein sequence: CASSWVGGDQPQHF.

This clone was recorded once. The CDR3 spells CAISEGTGGAYNEQFF. The CDR3 DNA sequence: TGTGCCATCAGTGAGGGGACAGGGGGCGCCTACAATGAGCAGTTCTTC. V is TRBV10-3 and J is TRBJ2-1; 12 positions match TRBD1. V was clipped by 2 bases and J by 2 bases; unmatched bases: 1. The CDR3 length is 16 residues. Germline CDR1 and CDR2: ENHRY and SYGVKD.

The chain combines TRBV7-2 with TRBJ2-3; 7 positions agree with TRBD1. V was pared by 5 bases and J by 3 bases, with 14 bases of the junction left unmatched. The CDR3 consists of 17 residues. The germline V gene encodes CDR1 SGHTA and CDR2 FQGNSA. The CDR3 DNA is TGTGCCAGCAGCCCCAATTGGGCGACAGGGAAAACAGATACGCAGTATTTT. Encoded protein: CASSPNWATGKTDTQYF.

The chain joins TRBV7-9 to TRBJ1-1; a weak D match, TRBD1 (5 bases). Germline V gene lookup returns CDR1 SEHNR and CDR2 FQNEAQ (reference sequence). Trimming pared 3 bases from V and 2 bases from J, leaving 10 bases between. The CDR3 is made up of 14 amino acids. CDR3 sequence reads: CASSFGQGNTEAFF. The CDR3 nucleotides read TGTGCCAGCAGCTTCGGGCAGGGCAACACTGAAGCTTTCTTT.

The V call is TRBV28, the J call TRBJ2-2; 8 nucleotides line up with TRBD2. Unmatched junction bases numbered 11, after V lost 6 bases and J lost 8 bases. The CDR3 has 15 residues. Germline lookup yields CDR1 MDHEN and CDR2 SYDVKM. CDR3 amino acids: CASSGSREVLGELFF. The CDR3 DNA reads TGTGCCAGCAGCGGCTCGCGGGAGGTGTTGGGGGAGCTGTTTTTT.

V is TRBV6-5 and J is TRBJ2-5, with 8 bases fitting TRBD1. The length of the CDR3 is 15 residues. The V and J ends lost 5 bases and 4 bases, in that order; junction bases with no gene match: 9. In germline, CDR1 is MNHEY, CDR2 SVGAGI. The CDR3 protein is CASSHGQGSLETQYF. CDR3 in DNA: TGTGCCAGCAGTCATGGACAGGGTAGTTTAGAGACCCAGTACTTC.

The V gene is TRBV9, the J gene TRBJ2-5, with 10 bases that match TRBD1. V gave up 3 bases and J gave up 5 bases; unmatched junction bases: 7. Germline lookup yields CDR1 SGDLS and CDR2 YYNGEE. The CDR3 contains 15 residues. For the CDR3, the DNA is TGTGCCAGCAGCGCTTGGGGACAGGGGAGGGAGACCCAGTACTTC. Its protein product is CASSAWGQGRETQYF.

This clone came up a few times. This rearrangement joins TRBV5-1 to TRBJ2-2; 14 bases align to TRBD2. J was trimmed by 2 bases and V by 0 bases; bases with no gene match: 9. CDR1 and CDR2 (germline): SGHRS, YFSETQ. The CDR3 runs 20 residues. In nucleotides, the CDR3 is TGCGCCAGCAGCTTGGCCTGGATGACTAGCGGGAGGGCTAACACCGGGGAGCTGTTTTTT. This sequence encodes CASSLAWMTSGRANTGELFF.